This TCR beta chain was identified in a study of cytomegalovirus exposure and HLA in healthy donors. Study-wide results and limits: Most TCR sequences were uncommon, yet certain public TCRs appeared in many donors. CMV antigen specificity was confirmed in vitro for a few CMV-associated chains. Reported performance of the classifier showed diagnosis of cytomegalovirus status with high specificity and sensitivity.

Losses at the gene ends were 1 base for V and 7 bases for J; bases not matched to a gene: 4. The CDR3 covers 15 residues. The germline V gene has CDR1 SGHTA and CDR2 FQGNSA. Sequenced by immunoSEQ multiplex PCR; TCRdb stores in-frame clones only, minus some. This table has under 250,000 clones, approximately 87% appearing once. Notes on this clone: Its matching antigen is unknown.

The gene calls are TRBV7-2 and TRBJ1-6, with 7 bases fitting TRBD1. The sequenced sample was PBMCs. The receptor's source is a man younger than 35 in good health and CMV-seronegative. CDR3 bases: TGTGCCAGCAGCTTAGTGGTCAGGGGGAATTCACCCCTCCACTTT. Translating gives CASSLVVRGNSPLHF.